These 6 T cell receptor beta chains came from one sample sequenced in a study of neurological immune-mediated disorders. Sample time point: technical triplicate 2. One entry per CDR3 protein, called by TCRdb with MiXCR from the 5' RACE reads. The profile shows under 65,000 distinct CDR3 sequences, under 30% of them singletons. The sample was PBMCs. The receptors shown here come from a man between 60 and 75 years old with HTLV-1-associated myelopathy (HAM/TSP).

The chain couples TRBV6-6 to TRBJ2-1, with 9 bases aligning to TRBD2. Germline CDR1 MNHNY, CDR2 SVGAGI (reference sequence). The CDR3 totals 15 residues. The V gene end was trimmed by 4 bases and the J gene end by 3 bases; junction bases not matched to a gene: 4. The CDR3 bases are TGTGCCAGCAGTTCGAGCGGGAGGATCTACAATGAGCAGTTCTTC. Translated, it gives CASSSSGRIYNEQFF.

This clonotype was detected ten times or more. The genes are TRBV7-2 and TRBJ2-3; 10 bases agree with TRBD1. This CDR3 contains 17 residues. CDR1 and CDR2 (germline): SGHTA, FQGNSA. V lost 4 bases to trimming and J lost 4 bases; unmatched junction nucleotides: 11. CDR3 residues: CASSWGQGKGSPDTQYF. DNA of the CDR3: TGTGCCAGCAGCTGGGGACAGGGGAAGGGCAGCCCAGATACGCAGTATTTT. The full variable domain, completed using reference TRBV7-2 and TRBJ2-3, is GAGVSQSPSNKVTEKGKDVELRCDPISGHTALYWYRQSLGQGLEFLIYFQGNSAPDKSGLPSDRFSAERTGGSVSTLTIQRTQQEDSAVYLCASSWGQGKGSPDTQYFGPGTRLTVL.

As regards this clonotype: One end of the junction is discordant with germline, which a read error may explain. This rearrangement joins TRBV5-1 to TRBJ1-1; no reliable D call. Per the germline V gene, CDR1 is SGHRS and CDR2 is YFSETQ. This CDR3 spans 17 amino acids. As DNA, the CDR3 is TGCGCCAGCAGCTTCACCGGAACACGGGTGCGAGACACTGAAGCTTTATTT. This sequence encodes CASSFTGTRVRDTEALF.

This clonotype was found many times. The chain uses TRBV28 and TRBJ2-3; no reliable D call. The V gene lost 8 bases and the J gene lost 4 bases, with 16 bases spanning the gap. CDR1 and CDR2 (germline): MDHEN, SYDVKM. The CDR3 covers 14 residues. CDR3 region: CASSGYQLSDTQYF. The CDR3 DNA reads as TGTGCCAGCTCTGGGTACCAGTTATCAGATACGCAGTATTTT.

Ten or more counts support this clonotype. This chain links TRBV2 with TRBJ2-5; TRBD2 matches at 8 bases. V was clipped by 6 bases and J by 5 bases; unmatched bases: 5. The CDR3 extends over 13 amino acids. The germline CDR1 and CDR2 sequences are SNHLY and FYNNEI. CDR3 DNA: TGTGCCAGCAGGCGGGAGGCGAGGGAGACCCAGTACTTC. It is translated as CASRREARETQYF.

This clonotype was picked up many times. This sequence joins TRBV5-1 and TRBJ2-1; weak D call: TRBD2 (6 bases). Germline V lookup: CDR1 SGHRS, CDR2 YFSETQ. Deletions cut 2 bases from V and 7 bases from J, with 16 bases between. The CDR3 sequence is 15 residues long. The CDR3 reads CASSFPGSIGNEQFF. The CDR3 region has the DNA TGCGCCAGCAGCTTCCCCGGGAGTATAGGGAATGAGCAGTTCTTC.